This record covers a single TCR beta chain. Its antigen is unknown. Germline V gives CDR1 LNHDA, CDR2 SQIVND (reference sequence). The CDR3 totals 13 residues. V was pared by 8 bases and J by 0 bases, with 10 bases between. This sample was taken from a study of Graves' ophthalmopathy and Graves' hyperthyroidism. Findings and caveats of the study: Also, most clonotypes expanded in the thyroid above 0.001 frequency appeared in blood.

Amplification targeted the TCR beta CDR3 regions, with RNA transcripts as the source material. First-round RT-PCR employed HTBI primers, with a second-round multiplex PCR after it. TCRdb itself ran the multiplex PCR reads through MiXCR, one entry per CDR3 protein. The data hold around 600,000 distinct CDR3 sequences, with more than 40% observed a single time. Other autoimmune disease, uncontrolled infection, pregnancy and lactation led to exclusion. Sequenced material: peripheral blood. This TCR came from an adult man with Graves' ophthalmopathy. The chain combines TRBV19 with TRBJ1-1; the D gene is possibly TRBD1 (6 bases). The CDR3 nucleotides read TGTGCCAGTCCACAGGGAATGAACACTGAAGCTTTCTTT. Translating gives CASPQGMNTEAFF.